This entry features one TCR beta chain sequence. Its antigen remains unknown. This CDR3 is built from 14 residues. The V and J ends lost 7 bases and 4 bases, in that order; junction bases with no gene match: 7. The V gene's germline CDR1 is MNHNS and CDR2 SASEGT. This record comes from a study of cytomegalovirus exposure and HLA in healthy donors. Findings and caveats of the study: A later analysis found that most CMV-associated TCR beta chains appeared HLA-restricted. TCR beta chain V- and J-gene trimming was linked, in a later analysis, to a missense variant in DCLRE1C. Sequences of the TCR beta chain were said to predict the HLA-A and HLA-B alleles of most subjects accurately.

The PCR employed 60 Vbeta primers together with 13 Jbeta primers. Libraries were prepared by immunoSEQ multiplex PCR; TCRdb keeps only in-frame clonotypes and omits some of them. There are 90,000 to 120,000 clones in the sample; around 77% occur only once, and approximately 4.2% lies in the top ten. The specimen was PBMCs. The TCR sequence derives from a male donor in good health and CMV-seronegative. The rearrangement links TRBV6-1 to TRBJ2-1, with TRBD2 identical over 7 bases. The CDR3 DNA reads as TGTGCCAGCACAAGGCTAGCGGCATACAATGAGCAGTTCTTC. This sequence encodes CASTRLAAYNEQFF.